One and the same sample provided the 18 T cell receptor beta chains below, sequenced in a study of T cell responses to AZD1222 COVID-19 vaccine. Libraries were prepared by immunoSEQ multiplex PCR; TCRdb keeps only in-frame clonotypes and omits some of them. In the table there are fewer than 150,000 clones, 88% of which are singletons. The sample consisted of peripheral blood, taken on day 0 of AZD1222 vaccination. The receptors were gathered from an adult in good health.

The chain uses TRBV7-2 and TRBJ1-1, with TRBD1 matching over 9 bases. Trimming took 3 bases from V and 0 from J; bases not matched to a gene: 8. Germline-derived CDR1 and CDR2 are SGHTA and FQGNSA. The CDR3 runs to 17 residues. In DNA, the CDR3 is TGTGCCAGCAGCTTGGTGGGACAGGGCCCTATGAACACTGAAGCTTTCTTT. The encoded protein is CASSLVGQGPMNTEAFF.

The genes are TRBV28 and TRBJ1-4; D is ambiguous. The germline CDR1 and CDR2 sequences are MDHEN and SYDVKM. V was shortened by 1 base and J by 5 bases, with 8 bases between the two germline ends. This CDR3 region has 14 residues. Here the CDR3 reads CASSLLAVNEKLFF. The CDR3 coding sequence is TGTGCCAGCAGTTTATTGGCAGTAAATGAAAAACTGTTTTTT.

This clone appeared a single time. V usage is TRBV6-5 and J usage is TRBJ2-2; a weak D match, TRBD1 (6 bases). CDR3 length: 14 amino acids. Per the germline V gene, CDR1 is MNHEY and CDR2 is SVGAGI. V lost 7 bases and J lost 2, with 11 bases in between. The CDR3 sequence is CASKEGTNTGELFF. The CDR3 DNA reads as TGTGCCAGCAAAGAGGGGACAAACACCGGGGAGCTGTTTTTT.

CDR3 coding DNA: TGTGCCAGCAGCGGAACCTTGGGGGACACTGAAGCTTTCTTT. It codes for CASSGTLGDTEAFF. This chain links TRBV28 with TRBJ1-1, with D possibly being TRBD1 (5 bases). The CDR3 has 14 amino acids. The ends were cut back, 6 bases at V and 3 bases at J, with 14 bases in the middle. The germline V gene encodes CDR1 MDHEN and CDR2 SYDVKM.

This chain joins TRBV5-7 and TRBJ2-5, with 13 nucleotides matching TRBD2. TRBV5-7 is sorted into the ORF group, with uncertain function. CDR3 length: 16 residues. Trimming at V came to 0 bases and at J to 5 bases, leaving 4 bases not matched to a gene. The CDR3 region has the DNA TGTGCCAGCAGCTTGGGGACTAGCGGGAGTAGGGAGACCCAGTACTTC. This sequence encodes CASSLGTSGSRETQYF.

This clone has just one count. The chain carries TRBV19 and TRBJ2-3; D call uncertain. The CDR3 spans 13 residues. Trimming pared 9 bases from V and 4 bases from J, leaving 14 bases between. Germline V gene data show CDR1 as LNHDA and CDR2 as SQIVND (reference sequence). The CDR3 DNA sequence: TGTGCCAGCCTCTCCCCCTCAGCAGATACGCAGTATTTT. Amino acids: CASLSPSADTQYF.

This chain uses TRBV19 with TRBJ2-3; TRBD2 is a possible D gene (6 bases). Germline V gives CDR1 LNHDA, CDR2 SQIVND (reference sequence). The germline V and J ends were trimmed by 5 bases and 3 bases, with 15 bases remaining between them. This CDR3 is 15 amino acids long. CDR3 bases: TGTGCCAGTAGTCCTAGCTCCGCGGGGACAGATACGCAGTATTTT. Amino acid sequence: CASSPSSAGTDTQYF.

The chain joins TRBV2 to TRBJ1-6; the match to TRBD1 covers 7 bases. The CDR3 consists of 14 residues. Germline values: CDR1 SNHLY, CDR2 FYNNEI. V lost 4 bases and J lost 7; bases outside the gene matches: 4. The CDR3 region is CASSVQGGNSPLHF. CDR3 nucleotides: TGTGCCAGCAGTGTTCAAGGGGGCAATTCACCCCTCCACTTT.

Remarks on this clone: Other DNA sequences in the sample encode the same CDR3. This sequence joins TRBV13 and TRBJ1-2; D remains ambiguous. CDR3 length equals 13 residues. Trimming took off 1 base at V and 8 bases at J, with 11 bases between the two ends. CDR1 and CDR2 from the germline V gene are PRHDT and FYEKMQ (reference sequence). In nucleotides, the CDR3 is TGTGCCAGCAGCTTAGACGGTGGCGGAGGCTACACCTTC. This encodes CASSLDGGGGYTF.

As DNA, the CDR3 is TGTGCCAGCAGCAACTCCGGGCCAAATTCACCCCTCCACTTT. Translation: CASSNSGPNSPLHF. V and J are TRBV7-8 and TRBJ1-6; D gene ambiguous. V lost 5 bases, J lost 7 bases, and 12 bases lay in between. Germline assignment: CDR1 SGHVS and CDR2 FQNEAQ. CDR3 length: 14 amino acids.

The chain links TRBV14 to TRBJ2-3; D is possibly TRBD2 (5 bases). V shed 3 bases and J shed 3 bases, with 13 bases lying between them. The germline CDR1 and CDR2 sequences are SGHDN and FVKESK. The CDR3 is 15 residues long. The DNA of the CDR3 is TGTGCCAGCAGCCACAGACGGACGGGGACAGATACGCAGTATTTT. The encoded protein is CASSHRRTGTDTQYF.

The chain couples TRBV5-1 to TRBJ2-7, with a tentative D call TRBD1 (6 bases). With 3 bases removed from V and 3 bases from J, the gap between germline ends came to 7 bases. CDR3 length: 12 residues. Germline CDR1 reads SGHRS; CDR2 reads YFSETQ. The CDR3 loop reads CASSSQGYEQYF. The CDR3 coding sequence is TGCGCCAGCAGCTCACAGGGCTACGAGCAGTACTTC.

V is TRBV7-6 and J is TRBJ1-4; 7 bases are shared with TRBD1. This CDR3 contains 15 residues. Per the germline V gene, CDR1 is SGHVS and CDR2 is FNYEAQ. V trimming: 2 bases; J trimming: 6 bases; junction bases outside the gene matches: 6. The CDR3 protein is CASSLQGGGDEKLFF. The DNA for the CDR3 is TGTGCCAGCAGCTTACAGGGGGGGGGAGATGAAAAACTGTTTTTT.

The chain joins TRBV19 to TRBJ1-5, with TRBD1 as a possible D gene (5 bases). Trimming took off 7 bases at V and 2 bases at J, with 27 bases between the two ends. The CDR3 is 19 amino acids. Germline CDR1 and CDR2: LNHDA and SQIVND (reference sequence). CDR3 nucleotide sequence: TGTGCCAGTAAGTCCCAGACGAGGACGGGGGTATTGGGCAATCAGCCCCAGCATTTT. Protein: CASKSQTRTGVLGNQPQHF. Filled out from reference TRBV19 and TRBJ1-5, the complete variable domain reads DGGITQSPKYLFRKEGQNVTLSCEQNLNHDAMYWYRQDPGQGLRLIYYSQIVNDFQKGDIAEGYSVSREKKESFPLTVTSAQKNPTAFYLCASKSQTRTGVLGNQPQHFGDGTRLSIL.

The rearrangement joins TRBV28 to TRBJ1-2; no clear D. The CDR3 sequence is 15 residues long. The germline gives CDR1 MDHEN, CDR2 SYDVKM. V gave up 5 bases and J gave up 4 bases, with 17 bases separating them. CDR3 amino acids: CASSLSTLEVYGYTF. The CDR3 nucleotides read TGTGCCAGCAGTCTCTCGACATTAGAGGTCTATGGCTACACCTTC.

The V call is TRBV14, the J call TRBJ2-1; D is undetermined. The V end lost 5 bases, the J end lost 4 bases, and 12 bases lay between the germline ends. The CDR3 contains 14 residues. Germline lookup yields CDR1 SGHDN and CDR2 FVKESK. The CDR3, as DNA: TGTGCCAGCAGCTCTGACCGACTGTACAATGAGCAGTTCTTC. Translated, it gives CASSSDRLYNEQFF.

Notes on this clone: Other DNA sequences in the same sample also yield this CDR3. CDR3 DNA: TGTGCCAGCAGCCAAGTGAGCTCTGGAAACACCATATATTTT. Its translation is CASSQVSSGNTIYF. V gene TRBV3-1 (or the pseudogene TRBV3-2) combines with J gene TRBJ1-3; D is uncertain. V was clipped by 1 base and J by 0 bases, with 4 bases between them. The germline V gene has CDR1 LGHDT and CDR2 YNNKEL (reference sequence). The CDR3 covers 14 residues.

About this clone itself: Other DNA sequences from this sample encode an identical CDR3 as well. In DNA form, the CDR3 reads TGTGCCAGCAGCTTGTCGACTAGCGGGACCTACGAGCAGTACTTC. Translation: CASSLSTSGTYEQYF. The V and J genes are TRBV7-2 and TRBJ2-7; the match to TRBD2 covers 11 bases. Germline-derived CDR1 and CDR2 are SGHTA and FQGNSA. V lost 3 bases and J lost 2; bases outside the gene matches: 3. The CDR3 contains 15 residues. The complete variable domain, with remaining parts taken from reference TRBV7-2 and TRBJ2-7, reads GAGVSQSPSNKVTEKGKDVELRCDPISGHTALYWYRQSLGQGLEFLIYFQGNSAPDKSGLPSDRFSAERTGGSVSTLTIQRTQQEDSAVYLCASSLSTSGTYEQYFGPGTRLTVT.